The TCR beta chain under discussion was sequenced for a study of shared clonotypes between healthy human individuals. TCRdb's table, derived via immunoSEQ multiplex PCR, lists solely in-frame clones and lacks some. The table has about 2 million clones, over 85% seen once. CDR3 size: 12 residues. The V end lost 8 bases, the J end lost 10 bases, and 15 bases lay between the germline ends. Germline CDR1 reads MGHDK; CDR2 reads SYGVNS. Naive CD8 cells comprised CD45RO-negative, CCR7-positively selected cells, excluding terminally differentiated effector memory CD45RA+ cells. Source material: naive CD8+ T cells sorted from blood. The chain joins TRBV25-1 to TRBJ2-1, with a weak D call TRBD1 (6 bases). This receptor was identified in a man between 18 and 35 years old in good health. DNA for the CDR3: TGTGCCAGCGGCCTGGCAGGGGACGAGCAGTTCTTC. Its protein product is CASGLAGDEQFF. Drawing the rest from reference TRBV25-1 and TRBJ2-1, the complete variable domain is EADIYQTPRYLVIGTGKKITLECSQTMGHDKMYWYQQDPGMELHLIHYSYGVNSTEKGDLSSESTVSRIRTEHFPLTLESARPSHTSQYLCASGLAGDEQFFGPGTRLTVL.